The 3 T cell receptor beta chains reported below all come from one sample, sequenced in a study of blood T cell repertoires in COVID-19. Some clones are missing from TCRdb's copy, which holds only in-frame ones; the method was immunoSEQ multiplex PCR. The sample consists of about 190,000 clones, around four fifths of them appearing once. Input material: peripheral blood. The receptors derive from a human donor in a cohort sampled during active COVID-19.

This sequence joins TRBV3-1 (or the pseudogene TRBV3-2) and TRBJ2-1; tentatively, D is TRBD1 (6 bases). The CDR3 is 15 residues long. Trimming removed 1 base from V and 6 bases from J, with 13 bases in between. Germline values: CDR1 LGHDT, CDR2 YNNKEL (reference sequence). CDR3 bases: TGTGCCAGCAGCCAAGTATCAAGACAGGCCAATGAGCAGTTCTTC. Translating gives CASSQVSRQANEQFF.

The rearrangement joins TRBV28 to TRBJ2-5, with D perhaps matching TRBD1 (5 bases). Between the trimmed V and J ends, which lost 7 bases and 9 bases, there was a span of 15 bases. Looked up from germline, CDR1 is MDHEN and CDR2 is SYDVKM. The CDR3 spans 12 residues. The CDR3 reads CASKTRQGPQYF. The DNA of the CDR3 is TGTGCCAGCAAAACAAGGCAGGGTCCCCAGTACTTC.

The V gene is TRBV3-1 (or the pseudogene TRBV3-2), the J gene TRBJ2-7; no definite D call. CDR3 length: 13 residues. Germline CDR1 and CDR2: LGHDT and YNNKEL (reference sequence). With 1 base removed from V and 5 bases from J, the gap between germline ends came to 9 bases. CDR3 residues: CASSQVGFHEQYF. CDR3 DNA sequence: TGTGCCAGCAGCCAAGTCGGGTTCCACGAGCAGTACTTC.